This T cell receptor (beta chain) is drawn from a study of T cells in localized non-small cell lung cancer. Study-wide results and caveats: Longer overall survival was linked to higher blood T cell density. The study sequenced only one region of the tumor. As a result, intratumor heterogeneity could not be excluded and remains possible. Measurement of T cell clonality placed uninvolved adjacent lung highest, above the level in tumor.

As concerns this clone: What it binds is not known.

Per the germline V gene, CDR1 is ENHRY and CDR2 is SYGVKD. The J segment lost 8 bases and the V segment lost 6 bases, leaving 10 bases of the junction unmatched. This CDR3 is built from 14 residues. Profiled with immunoSEQ multiplex PCR; TCRdb holds only in-frame clones, not every one. The table has under 20,000 clones, about 90% seen once. This material consisted of peripheral blood, taken before any cancer treatment. This TCR was sampled from a woman aged 35-75 years with stage I lung adenocarcinoma. This chain links TRBV10-3 with TRBJ2-1, with 7 bases aligning to TRBD2. The CDR3 bases are TGTGCCATCAGGGGAGCGGGAAGAGGCGATGAGCAGTTCTTC. This sequence encodes CAIRGAGRGDEQFF.